The clone carrying this TCR beta chain was observed at least ten times. This sample was taken from a study of T-cell memory formation after mild COVID-19. The CDR3 has 15 residues. CDR1 and CDR2 (germline): SGHRS, YFSETQ. V lost 1 base to trimming and J lost 3 bases; unmatched junction nucleotides: 5. In TCRdb, the 5' RACE reads were re-called with MiXCR into one record per CDR3 protein. The table lists about 38,000 distinct CDR3 sequences, more than 9.5% of them singletons. The chain combines TRBV5-1 with TRBJ2-3; the match to TRBD1 covers 7 bases. The sequencing sample was made of PBMCs or a T cell subset sorted from them (not recorded which). This clonotype was sampled from a man aged 18-30 years who had mild COVID-19 (a few samples of this study predate the infection). Cell type and time point are not known. CDR3 region: CASSLSHRGTDTQYF. The DNA for the CDR3 is TGCGCCAGCAGCTTGTCCCACAGGGGAACAGATACGCAGTATTTT.